A single sample gave rise to the 4 T cell receptor beta chains below, sequenced in a study of blood T cell repertoires in COVID-19 (dated by TCRdb to about 2020). Libraries were prepared through the immunoSEQ multiplex PCR assay. This immuneACCESS table, as held by TCRdb, lists in-frame sequences with V and J called but not all clones. Of the missing ones, under half trace to an unresolved V gene in checked studies; the others have no known cause. The table for this sample lists 100,000 or so clones; roughly four fifths of them were counted only once. The ten largest clonotypes hold about an eighth of the sample. The material sequenced was peripheral blood. These receptors originate from a human donor in a cohort sampled during active COVID-19.

J is TRBJ1-6 and V is TRBV28; a weak D match, TRBD1 (5 bases). Germline CDR1 MDHEN, CDR2 SYDVKM. V lost 6 bases to trimming and J lost 0 bases, with 12 bases between them. There are 16 residues in the CDR3. CDR3 nucleotides: TGTGCCAGCAGATGGGACTTTAGCTCCTATAATTCACCCCTCCACTTT. This translates into CASRWDFSSYNSPLHF. Full variable domain (remainder filled in from reference TRBV28 and TRBJ1-6): DVKVTQSSRYLVKRTGEKVFLECVQDMDHENMFWYRQDPGLGLRLIYFSYDVKMKEKGDIPEGYSVSREKKERFSLILESASTNQTSMYLCASRWDFSSYNSPLHFGNGTRLTVT.

The CDR3 protein is CASSLRQGSTNEKLFF. In DNA, the CDR3 is TGTGCCAGCAGCCTTCGACAGGGGTCAACTAATGAAAAACTGTTTTTT. This rearrangement joins TRBV4-2 to TRBJ1-4; TRBD1 matches at 8 bases. Germline V CDR1 and CDR2: LGHNA, YNFKEQ. This CDR3 has 16 residues. J gave up 0 bases and V 4 bases, and 4 bases lay outside the gene matches.

In its sample, this clone was seen once. This rearrangement joins TRBV9 to TRBJ1-1, with D maybe TRBD1 (6 bases). This CDR3 region has 13 residues. Trimming removed 4 bases from V and 3 bases from J, with 10 bases in between. CDR1 and CDR2 from the germline V gene are SGDLS and YYNGEE. CDR3 residues: CASSSHRDTEAFF. CDR3 bases: TGTGCCAGCAGCTCCCACAGGGACACTGAAGCTTTCTTT.

The chain combines TRBV27 with TRBJ2-2, with a tentative D call TRBD1 (6 bases). With 5 bases removed from V and 8 bases from J, the gap between germline ends came to 12 bases. Germline values: CDR1 MNHEY, CDR2 SMNVEV (reference sequence). This CDR3 has 13 residues. The CDR3 region is CASSTHRAGELFF. The DNA of the CDR3 is TGTGCCAGCAGTACGCACAGGGCTGGGGAGCTGTTTTTT.